Given below is one T cell receptor (beta chain) in context. V was cut by 0 bases and J by 4 bases, with 14 bases left in between. The CDR3 is 15 residues long. CDR1 SGHDT and CDR2 YYEEEE come from the germline V gene. This specimen comes from a study of cytotoxic CD8 clonotypes in ibrutinib-treated CLL. Repertoires were generated with immunoSEQ multiplex PCR, while TCRdb's copy carries only in-frame clones and drops some. The profile covers about 45,000 clones, with over 50% appearing a single time and 20% to 25% taken by the ten largest. This receptor was obtained from a human donor with chronic lymphocytic leukemia. This rearrangement joins TRBV5-6 to TRBJ2-7; D may be TRBD2 (6 bases). This specimen was PBMCs, taken after 24 months of ibrutinib treatment. The CDR3 DNA sequence: TGTGCCAGCAGCTTGGGAGGGAGGCAGACTTACGAGCAGTACTTC. Translated: CASSLGGRQTYEQYF. The whole variable domain, remainder taken from reference TRBV5-6 and TRBJ2-7, is DAGVTQSPTHLIKTRGQQVTLRCSPKSGHDTVSWYQQALGQGPQFIFQYYEEEERQRGNFPDRFSGHQFPNYSSELNVNALLLGDSALYLCASSLGGRQTYEQYFGPGTRLTVT.